Listed here are 9 T cell receptor beta chains from one sample, sequenced in a study of cytomegalovirus exposure and HLA in healthy donors. Vbeta (60) and Jbeta (13) primers were used in the PCR. The method was immunoSEQ multiplex PCR; TCRdb's version includes in-frame clones alone and lacks a portion of them. Among fewer than 300,000 clones, 75% to 90% were seen once, and the ten largest hold about 0.3%. Sample: PBMCs. The receptor source for this set is a girl aged 2 to 9 in good health and CMV-seronegative.

The chain recombines TRBV27 with TRBJ2-1, with unresolved D. Germline assignment: CDR1 MNHEY and CDR2 SMNVEV (reference sequence). The CDR3 length is 16 residues. Trimming took 2 bases from V and 4 from J, leaving 15 bases between them. DNA for the CDR3: TGTGCCAGCAGTTTAGCAGCCAGGTCCTTTTACAATGAGCAGTTCTTC. Residues: CASSLAARSFYNEQFF.

This clone was picked up one time. The V gene is TRBV28, the J gene TRBJ1-2; D gene unclear. Germline assignment: CDR1 MDHEN and CDR2 SYDVKM. Trimming shortened V by 5 bases and J by 3 bases, and 7 bases separated the two germline ends. CDR3 length equals 12 residues. For the CDR3, the DNA is TGTGCCAGCAGTCAGATTGACTATGGCTACACCTTC. Translation: CASSQIDYGYTF.

Note on this clone: Other nucleotide sequences in the sample specify the same CDR3. The chain employs TRBV30 and TRBJ1-1; no clear D gene. CDR3 size: 13 residues. V shed 0 bases and J shed 1 base, with 6 bases lying between them. The germline CDR1 and CDR2 sequences are GTSNPN and SVGIG (reference sequence). This chain's CDR3 is CAWSVRGNTEAFF. CDR3 coding DNA: TGTGCCTGGAGTGTACGGGGGAACACTGAAGCTTTCTTT. The complete variable domain, with remaining parts taken from reference TRBV30 and TRBJ1-1, reads SQTIHQWPATLVQPVGSPLSLECTVEGTSNPNLYWYRQAAGRGLQLLFYSVGIGQISSEVPQNLSASRPQDRQFILSSKKLLLSDSGFYLCAWSVRGNTEAFFGQGTRLTVV.

The chain recombines TRBV11-2 with TRBJ2-7; 11 positions match TRBD2. Losses at the gene ends were 3 bases for V and 0 bases for J; bases not matched to a gene: 4. CDR3 length equals 16 residues. Germline V gives CDR1 SGHAT, CDR2 FQNNGV. CDR3 DNA: TGTGCCAGCAGCTTCAGACTAGCGGGAAACTCCTACGAGCAGTACTTC. Protein: CASSFRLAGNSYEQYF.

The V gene is TRBV7-6, the J gene TRBJ2-2; 9 bases agree with TRBD2. This CDR3 has 18 amino acids. The germline V gene has CDR1 SGHVS and CDR2 FNYEAQ. V lost 6 bases to trimming and J lost 3 bases; unmatched junction nucleotides: 14. The CDR3 reads CASSLQPNSGSHTGELFF. The DNA for the CDR3 is TGTGCCAGCAGTTTACAACCAAATAGCGGGAGCCACACCGGGGAGCTGTTTTTT.

This clone was found a few times. This chain uses TRBV18 with TRBJ1-5; D is perhaps TRBD1 (6 bases). CDR1 is KGHSH and CDR2 is LQKENI in the germline V gene. Trimming removed 3 bases at V and 2 bases at J, with 20 bases between. The CDR3 consists of 18 residues. For the CDR3, the DNA is TGTGCCAGCTCACCTCGGGACAACCCTTACGGGGGCAATCAGCCCCAGCATTTT. Translation: CASSPRDNPYGGNQPQHF.

Concerning this clone itself: One junction end disagrees with the germline gene, perhaps due to a read error. The chain carries TRBV5-1 and TRBJ1-1; no reliable D call. CDR3 length: 14 residues. Germline V gene sequence: CDR1 SGHRS, CDR2 YFSETQ. CDR3 region: CASGLTTVNTEAFF. The CDR3 nucleotides are TGCGCCAGCGGCTTGACCACAGTGAACACTGAAGCTTTCTTT. The whole variable domain, remainder taken from reference TRBV5-1 and TRBJ1-1, is KAGVTQTPRYLIKTRGQQVTLSCSPISGHRSVSWYQQTPGQGLQFLFEYFSETQRNKGNFPGRFSGRQFSNSRSEMNVSTLELGDSALYLCASGLTTVNTEAFFGQGTRLTVV.

The chain has TRBV9 and TRBJ1-4, with 7 positions matching TRBD1. Germline lookup yields CDR1 SGDLS and CDR2 YYNGEE. Unmatched junction bases numbered 9, after V lost 0 bases and J lost 7 bases. The CDR3 sequence is 16 residues long. The CDR3 region has the DNA TGTGCCAGCAGCGTAGAGGAGGGCAGGGGGGTTGAAAAACTGTTTTTT. Amino acids: CASSVEEGRGVEKLFF.

V gene TRBV13 combines with J gene TRBJ1-3; D may be TRBD1 (6 bases). This CDR3 is 16 amino acids long. The ends were cut back, 5 bases at V and 2 bases at J, with 16 bases in the middle. The V gene's germline CDR1 is PRHDT and CDR2 FYEKMQ (reference sequence). DNA for the CDR3: TGTGCCAGCAGCCCACAGGGTAGTACTCCTGGAAACACCATATATTTT. This codes for CASSPQGSTPGNTIYF.